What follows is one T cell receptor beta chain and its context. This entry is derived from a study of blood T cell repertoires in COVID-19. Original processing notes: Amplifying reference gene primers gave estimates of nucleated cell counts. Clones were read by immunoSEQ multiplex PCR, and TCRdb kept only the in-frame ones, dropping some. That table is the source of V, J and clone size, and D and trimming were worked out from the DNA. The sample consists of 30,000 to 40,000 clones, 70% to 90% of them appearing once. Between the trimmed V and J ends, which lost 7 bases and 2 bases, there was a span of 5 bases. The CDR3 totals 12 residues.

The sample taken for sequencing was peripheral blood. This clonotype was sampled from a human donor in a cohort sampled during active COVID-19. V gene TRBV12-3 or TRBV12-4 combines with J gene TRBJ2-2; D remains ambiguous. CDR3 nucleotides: TGTGCCAGCATCAGAAACACCGGGGAGCTGTTTTTT. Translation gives CASIRNTGELFF.